This T cell receptor beta chain was captured in a study of T cell responses to AZD1222 COVID-19 vaccine. This clone was seen only once. Its antigen is currently unknown. CDR3 length: 15 amino acids. Germline-derived CDR1 and CDR2 are GTSNPN and SVGIG (reference sequence). V lost 0 bases and J lost 1; bases outside the gene matches: 2. Study-level points and caveats: Seropositive AZD1222 recipients at baseline numbered only six or seven. Donor demographics were predominantly white British with a female majority; clonal diversity may be underestimated. Vaccination with two AZD1222 doses was followed by a rise in Spike-specific TCR breadth and depth.

Profiling relied on immunoSEQ multiplex PCR, and the TCRdb table lists in-frame clones only, not all of them. The sample records some 190,000 clones, roughly 94% being singletons. The clonotype comes from an adult who received the MenACWY meningococcal vaccine as a control. This chain joins TRBV30 and TRBJ2-7, with 11 bases aligning to TRBD1. The input for sequencing was peripheral blood, taken 28 days after the second dose of the MenACWY control vaccine. The CDR3: CAWSVGTGGSYEQYF. CDR3 DNA sequence: TGTGCCTGGAGTGTAGGGACAGGGGGTTCCTACGAGCAGTACTTC.